This T cell receptor beta chain was recovered during a study of response to subunit inactivated influenza vaccine. This clonotype turned up a few times. Its antigen is as yet unknown. TCRdb reanalysed the RT-PCR reads using MiXCR and keeps one entry per CDR3 protein. The table records about 700,000 distinct CDR3 sequences, approximately 15% of them present only once. The CDR3 runs 14 residues. Trimming took off 4 bases at V and 8 bases at J, with 14 bases between the two ends. CDR1 and CDR2 (germline): SNHLY, FYNNEI. Study-level results: A suggestion made by the authors is that each seasonal influenza vaccination recruits few new T cells.

The specimen was PBMCs from blood, collected 11 to 12 days after vaccination. This rearrangement joins TRBV2 to TRBJ1-4; D uncertain. The source of this sequence is a man aged 50 or older who received an inactivated influenza vaccine. The DNA of the CDR3 is TGTGCCAGCAGTGTCCGGGCCGATAAGGAAAAACTGTTTTTT. Encoded protein: CASSVRADKEKLFF.